This entry lists 18 T cell receptor beta chains sequenced from one sample in a study of blood T cell repertoires in COVID-19. This table comes from immunoSEQ multiplex PCR, and its TCRdb copy is limited to in-frame clones, with some not included. The sample contains roughly 220,000 clones, more than 70% of which appear only once. Sequenced input: PBMCs or T cells enriched from blood (not recorded which). Receptor source: a man aged 25 to 40 with acute COVID-19.

The chain joins TRBV10-2 to TRBJ2-7, with D possibly matching TRBD1 (6 bases). The CDR3 length is 14 residues. Trimming removed 5 bases from V and 4 bases from J, with 15 bases in between. Per germline, CDR1 WSHSY and CDR2 SAAADI. The CDR3 spells CASSRGQPPYEQYF. The CDR3 DNA sequence: TGCGCCAGCAGTCGGGGACAACCTCCTTACGAGCAGTACTTC.

The chain employs TRBV9 and TRBJ2-2, with D maybe TRBD2 (6 bases). Germline V gene data show CDR1 as SGDLS and CDR2 as YYNGEE. The ends were cut back, 3 bases at V and 5 bases at J, with 8 bases in the middle. The CDR3 runs to 13 residues. CDR3 DNA sequence: TGTGCCAGCAGCGCACTAGCAACCGGGGAGCTGTTTTTT. Translation: CASSALATGELFF.

The chain recombines TRBV6-5 with TRBJ2-2, with 9 bases identical to TRBD1. CDR1 is MNHEY and CDR2 is SVGAGI in the germline V gene. The V segment lost 5 bases and the J segment 7 bases; nucleotides outside the gene matches: 5. There are 14 residues in the CDR3. The DNA of the CDR3 is TGTGCCAGCAGTCCCGGGACAGGGTTCGGGGAGCTGTTTTTT. Translating it yields CASSPGTGFGELFF.

The chain is built from TRBV12-2 and TRBJ1-6; the DNA was not used to check the table's D call, TRBD1. TRBV12-2 is flagged as a pseudogene. CDR3 length: 16 amino acids. The CDR3 is CASRDPPGKGNSPLHF. The CDR3 nucleotides are TGTGCAAGTCGCGACCCCCCAGGGAAGGGGAATTCACCCCTCCACTTT.

This rearrangement joins TRBV19 to TRBJ1-4; possible D gene TRBD1, 5 bases. Trimming took 3 bases from V and 4 from J, leaving 9 bases between them. The CDR3 contains 14 residues. The germline gives CDR1 LNHDA, CDR2 SQIVND (reference sequence). CDR3 in DNA: TGTGCCAGTAGTATGACAGCCATTAATGAAAAACTGTTTTTT. It yields the protein CASSMTAINEKLFF.

This rearrangement joins TRBV4-1 to TRBJ2-7; 9 bases map to TRBD2. The CDR3 length is 15 residues. V gave up 4 bases and J gave up 2 bases; unmatched junction bases: 6. Germline V CDR1 and CDR2: MGHRA, YSYEKL. The CDR3 DNA follows: TGCGCCAGCAGCCCAAGCGGGGGGCGAACCTACGAGCAGTACTTC. Protein sequence: CASSPSGGRTYEQYF.

This clone was seen just once. The chain is built from TRBV4-2 and TRBJ2-5, with 8 positions matching TRBD2. Germline CDR1 and CDR2: LGHNA and YNFKEQ. The CDR3 sequence is 15 residues long. V shed 4 bases and J 0 bases; nucleotides not matched to a gene: 4. The CDR3 spells CASSPAAGDQETQYF. The CDR3 DNA is TGTGCCAGCAGCCCGGCAGCGGGGGACCAAGAGACCCAGTACTTC.

The chain joins TRBV4-1 to TRBJ1-1; D is perhaps TRBD1 (5 bases). CDR3 length: 15 amino acids. Germline CDR1 MGHRA, CDR2 YSYEKL. V lost 0 bases, J lost 2 bases, and 10 bases lay in between. CDR3 amino acids: CASSQESGGNTEAFF. CDR3 nucleotide sequence: TGCGCCAGCAGCCAAGAATCGGGGGGAAACACTGAAGCTTTCTTT.

The gene calls are TRBV12-5 and TRBJ2-3, with 8 bases matching TRBD1. Losses at the gene ends were 4 bases for V and 4 bases for J; bases not matched to a gene: 10. CDR1 is LGHNT, CDR2 FRNRAP, per germline. The CDR3 has 16 amino acids. Here the CDR3 DNA reads TGTGCTAGTGGTTGGGGGGACAGGAGTTCCTCAGATACGCAGTATTTT. Amino acid sequence: CASGWGDRSSSDTQYF. The full variable domain, in which reference TRBV12-5 and TRBJ2-3 provide the parts outside the CDR3, is DARVTQTPRHKVTEMGQEVTMRCQPILGHNTVFWYRQTMMQGLELLAYFRNRAPLDDSGMPKDRFSAEMPDATLATLKIQPSEPRDSAVYFCASGWGDRSSSDTQYFGPGTRLTVL.

In its sample, this clone was seen a few times. The rearrangement uses TRBV4-1 and TRBJ1-6; no reliable D call. The CDR3 has 14 residues. Trimming took off 4 bases at V and 8 bases at J, with 12 bases between the two ends. CDR1 is MGHRA, CDR2 YSYEKL, per germline. The DNA of the CDR3 is TGCGCCAGCAGCCTGGTCGGGATAGATTCACCCCTCCACTTT. Translating it yields CASSLVGIDSPLHF.

The rearrangement links TRBV29-1 to TRBJ1-1, with 7 bases identical to TRBD1. The germline V gene has CDR1 SQVTM and CDR2 ANQGSEA. With 7 bases clipped from V and 1 base from J, the junction kept 6 bases outside the gene matches. This CDR3 is 13 amino acids long. CDR3 DNA: TGCAGCGAGATTCGGACAGGGAACACTGAAGCTTTCTTT. It codes for CSEIRTGNTEAFF.

The chain carries TRBV6-5 and TRBJ1-6; tentative D call: TRBD1 (5 bases). Germline V lookup: CDR1 MNHEY, CDR2 SVGAGI. The length of the CDR3 is 12 residues. The V and J ends lost 6 bases and 9 bases respectively, with 9 bases between them. CDR3 region: CASRRTSSPLHF. For the CDR3, the DNA is TGTGCCAGCAGACGGACAAGTTCACCCCTCCACTTT.

The chain combines TRBV10-3 with TRBJ1-5; 7 positions match TRBD1. The CDR3 extends over 12 amino acids. V was pared by 9 bases and J by 5 bases, with 4 bases of the junction left unmatched. The V gene's germline CDR1 is ENHRY and CDR2 SYGVKD. CDR3 in amino acids: CAISQGDQPQHF. As DNA, the CDR3 is TGTGCCATTTCGCAGGGGGATCAGCCCCAGCATTTT.

The chain joins TRBV18 to TRBJ2-7; 11 nucleotides line up with TRBD1. The CDR3 has 19 amino acids. V gave up 1 base and J gave up 0 bases; unmatched junction bases: 11. Per germline, CDR1 KGHSH and CDR2 LQKENI. The CDR3 nucleotides read TGTGCCAGCTCACCACGGGCGGGACAGGGGGTGACCTACTCCTACGAGCAGTACTTC. It specifies CASSPRAGQGVTYSYEQYF.

This chain links TRBV24-1 with TRBJ1-2, with a weak D call TRBD1 (6 bases). Germline V gene sequence: CDR1 KGHDR, CDR2 SFDVKD. V lost 4 bases, J lost 1 base, and 9 bases lay in between. There are 14 residues in the CDR3. CDR3 amino acids: CATSDQGFNYGYTF. The CDR3 DNA is TGTGCCACCAGTGACCAGGGGTTTAACTATGGCTACACCTTC.

This sequence joins TRBV5-4 and TRBJ1-1; maybe TRBD1 (5 bases). V shed 4 bases and J shed 1 base, with 11 bases lying between them. The germline V gene has CDR1 SGHNT and CDR2 YYREEE (reference sequence). The CDR3 runs 14 residues. CDR3 nucleotide sequence: TGTGCCAGCAGCCTCGACAGATCGAACACTGAAGCTTTCTTT. Translation: CASSLDRSNTEAFF.

The V call is TRBV5-6, the J call TRBJ1-1; D gene uncertain. Germline-derived CDR1 and CDR2 are SGHDT and YYEEEE. This CDR3 region has 13 residues. The V gene lost 4 bases and the J gene lost 5 bases, with 12 bases spanning the gap. The CDR3 sequence is CASSQPGVTEAFF. The CDR3 DNA is TGTGCCAGCAGCCAGCCCGGGGTAACTGAAGCTTTCTTT.

The chain employs TRBV5-4 and TRBJ1-2; no reliable D call. V lost 4 bases and J lost 4, with 8 bases in between. Germline CDR1 SGHNT, CDR2 YYREEE (reference sequence). The CDR3 extends over 12 amino acids. DNA of the CDR3: TGTGCCAGCAGCCAAACGGGCTATGGCTACACCTTC. This codes for CASSQTGYGYTF. The whole variable domain, remainder taken from reference TRBV5-4 and TRBJ1-2, is ETGVTQSPTHLIKTRGQQVTLRCSSQSGHNTVSWYQQALGQGPQFIFQYYREEENGRGNFPPRFSGLQFPNYSSELNVNALELDDSALYLCASSQTGYGYTFGSGTRLTVV.